The clone carrying this TCR beta chain was seen at least ten times. This beta chain represents an off-target read in a library built for alpha chains; its size is of limited meaning. Around 450 ng RNA was reverse transcribed with alpha and beta constant-region primers. Each of the alpha and beta chains got its own library through chain-specific third strand synthesis with indices. A 5' RACE adapter with a random hexamer and the SP2 primer site was joined to cDNA. In TCRdb, the 5' RACE reads were re-called with MiXCR into one record per CDR3 protein. This table has roughly 7,400 distinct CDR3 sequences, over 6.5% appearing once. The data were obtained in a study of HIV-infected patients and healthy controls. Overall study context: After three months of therapy, CD4 counts rose modestly but significantly in 14 of 16 patients.

This CDR3 has 18 residues. Trimming took 0 bases from V and 0 from J; bases not matched to a gene: 10. Germline CDR1 reads SGDLS; CDR2 reads YYNGEE. Follow-up blood was drawn about 14 weeks, roughly three months, after antiretroviral therapy began. No cell fractionation was done, so the repertoire covers all unsorted peripheral blood T cells. This rearrangement joins TRBV9 to TRBJ2-3, with 7 bases that match TRBD2. The sequence was obtained from an adult with HIV infection. The sample was blood, taken during antiretroviral therapy. The chain's CDR3 is CASSVAISGSSSTDTQYF. CDR3 DNA: TGTGCCAGCAGCGTAGCTATTAGCGGGTCTTCGAGCACAGATACGCAGTATTTT.